One and the same sample provided the 25 T cell receptor beta chains below, sequenced in a study of blood T cells in healthy people across ages. Next came a second PCR, run for roughly 6 to 11 cycles, which used a sample-barcoded 5' primer along with a J-beta primer mix. TCRdb used MiXCR to reprocess the 5' RACE reads, holding one entry per CDR3 protein. In the table there are about 1,500,000 distinct CDR3 sequences, about 30% of which are singletons. Sequencing used blood. The receptors were sampled from a woman in her twenties or thirties in good health.

This clonotype occurred a few times. V and J are TRBV12-3 or TRBV12-4 and TRBJ2-3; the D call may be TRBD1 or TRBD2 (5 bases each). Trimming took off 4 bases at V and 8 bases at J, with 16 bases between the two ends. The CDR3 totals 14 residues. The CDR3, as DNA: TGTGCCAGCAGTTCGGGACGAAGATCCGTTACGCAGTATTTT. Protein sequence: CASSSGRRSVTQYF.

The J gene is TRBJ2-5, the V gene TRBV12-5, with a possible D match to TRBD1 (6 bases). Trimming removed 1 base at V and 11 bases at J, with 20 bases between. Germline CDR1 LGHNT, CDR2 FRNRAP. CDR3 length: 15 amino acids. CDR3 residues: CASGLDPDRYNEQYF. The CDR3, as DNA: TGTGCTAGTGGTTTGGACCCGGACAGATACAATGAGCAGTACTTC.

In this sample, this clonotype turned up many times. In DNA form, the CDR3 reads TGTGCCAGCAGCTTAGATTTTCAACTCTACGAGCAGTACTTC. It translates to CASSLDFQLYEQYF. The chain is built from TRBV7-2 and TRBJ2-7; D unresolved. The V end lost 1 base, the J end lost 3 bases, and 10 bases lay between the germline ends. Germline V gene data show CDR1 as SGHTA and CDR2 as FQGNSA. The CDR3 is 14 amino acids.

This clonotype was recorded a few times. The rearrangement joins TRBV7-9 to TRBJ1-1; D unresolved. Per germline, CDR1 SEHNR and CDR2 FQNEAQ (reference sequence). The CDR3 is made up of 14 amino acids. V gave up 1 base and J gave up 8 bases, with 14 bases separating them. This CDR3 reads CASSLDSKVEEAFF. The CDR3 DNA reads as TGTGCCAGCAGCTTAGACAGTAAGGTGGAAGAAGCTTTCTTT.

This clonotype has more than one count but fewer than ten. This chain links TRBV12-3 or TRBV12-4 with TRBJ1-2, with TRBD1 matching over 9 bases. The junction had 7 bases not matched to a gene; V was cut back by 7 bases and J by 4 bases. This CDR3 region has 14 residues. CDR3: CASTALTGGYGYTF. The CDR3 DNA follows: TGTGCCAGCACCGCACTGACAGGGGGCTATGGCTACACCTTC.

This clonotype was counted ten times or more. The chain uses TRBV10-2 and TRBJ2-4, with a possible D match to TRBD2 (5 bases). The CDR3 runs to 16 residues. Germline V gives CDR1 WSHSY, CDR2 SAAADI. V was cut by 3 bases and J by 2 bases, with 14 bases left in between. CDR3 amino acids: CASSDRGIRPKNIQYF. Here the CDR3 DNA reads TGCGCCAGCAGTGATCGGGGTATTAGACCCAAAAACATTCAGTACTTC.

This clonotype was recorded a few times. The gene calls are TRBV12-3 or TRBV12-4 and TRBJ1-5, with D tentatively TRBD1 (5 bases). The CDR3 has 15 residues. Trimming took 5 bases from V and 10 from J, leaving 21 bases between them. The CDR3 region has the DNA TGTGCCAGCAGTGTCCGGGACCATATACCGAAACCCCAGCATTTT. Protein product: CASSVRDHIPKPQHF.

The table lists this clonotype with a few counts. V usage is TRBV20-1 and J usage is TRBJ1-4; maybe TRBD1 (5 bases). V was trimmed by 0 bases and J by 8 bases, leaving 16 bases between them. The CDR3 sequence is 15 residues long. CDR1 is DFQATT and CDR2 is SNEGSKA in the germline V gene (reference sequence). The CDR3 DNA reads TGCAGTGCTAGAGATTTCCAGGACATACGAGAAAAACTGTTTTTT. Translated: CSARDFQDIREKLFF.

The J gene is TRBJ2-1, the V gene TRBV13, with TRBD2 identical over 9 bases. Germline V CDR1 and CDR2: PRHDT, FYEKMQ (reference sequence). The CDR3 extends over 18 amino acids. V trimming: 1 base; J trimming: 3 bases; junction bases outside the gene matches: 10. CDR3: CASSLVGGGRALYNEQFF. As DNA, the CDR3 is TGTGCCAGCAGCTTAGTCGGAGGCGGGAGGGCCCTCTACAATGAGCAGTTCTTC.

The rearrangement uses TRBV4-2 and TRBJ2-1; no firm D call. V gave up 0 bases and J gave up 8 bases, with 11 bases separating them. The germline CDR1 and CDR2 sequences are LGHNA and YNFKEQ. The CDR3 has 14 amino acids. The CDR3 protein is CASSQDPTGDEQFF. CDR3 DNA: TGTGCCAGCAGCCAAGATCCCACCGGCGATGAGCAGTTCTTC.

Only a few counts were recorded for this clonotype. The V call is TRBV20-1, the J call TRBJ1-2; 8 bases line up with TRBD1. J was trimmed by 5 bases and V by 0 bases; bases with no gene match: 5. The CDR3 contains 14 residues. CDR1 DFQATT and CDR2 SNEGSKA come from the germline V gene (reference sequence). Here the CDR3 reads CSARDADRGYGYTF. For the CDR3, the DNA is TGCAGTGCTAGAGATGCCGACAGGGGATATGGCTACACCTTC.

The V gene is TRBV20-1, the J gene TRBJ2-1; no reliable D call. The CDR3 is made up of 12 amino acids. With 5 bases removed from V and 5 bases from J, the gap between germline ends came to 10 bases. The germline CDR1 and CDR2 sequences are DFQATT and SNEGSKA (reference sequence). The CDR3 DNA reads TGCAGTGCTGCCGGCGGTAACAATGAGCAGTTCTTC. Its translation: CSAAGGNNEQFF.

This clonotype came up many times. CDR3 amino acids: CASSSSRGLLYEQYF. In DNA, the CDR3 is TGTGCCAGCAGCTCGTCTAGGGGGCTCCTCTACGAGCAGTACTTC. This sequence joins TRBV7-9 and TRBJ2-7, with TRBD1 identical over 7 bases. V shed 4 bases, J shed 3 bases, and the junction held 9 bases outside the gene matches. This CDR3 comprises 15 residues. CDR1 is SEHNR, CDR2 FQNEAQ, per germline (reference sequence).

This clonotype has only a few counts. V is TRBV7-9 and J is TRBJ2-4, with D tentatively TRBD1 or TRBD2 (5 bases each). Per germline, CDR1 SEHNR and CDR2 FQNEAQ (reference sequence). V shed 5 bases and J shed 5 bases, with 13 bases lying between them. The CDR3 is made up of 14 amino acids. The CDR3 DNA is TGTGCCAGCAGCCCCAGGGCGAGGGAAAACATTCAGTACTTC. This codes for CASSPRARENIQYF.

The genes are TRBV28 and TRBJ2-7, with TRBD2 matching over 8 bases. V trimming: 6 bases; J trimming: 4 bases; junction bases outside the gene matches: 11. The CDR3 totals 15 residues. CDR1 MDHEN and CDR2 SYDVKM come from the germline V gene. In DNA form, the CDR3 reads TGTGCCAGCAGCCCCTTAAGCGGGGGACTATACGAGCAGTACTTC. Translating gives CASSPLSGGLYEQYF.

This clonotype was counted at least ten times. The chain couples TRBV2 to TRBJ2-1; TRBD2 matches at 11 bases. The CDR3 runs to 15 residues. J was trimmed by 7 bases and V by 8 bases; bases with no gene match: 10. In germline, CDR1 is SNHLY, CDR2 FYNNEI. This chain's CDR3 is CASATLSGRVNEQFF. The CDR3 coding sequence is TGTGCCAGCGCTACCCTTAGCGGGAGGGTGAATGAGCAGTTCTTC. Full variable domain (missing parts from reference TRBV2 and TRBJ2-1): EPEVTQTPSHQVTQMGQEVILRCVPISNHLYFYWYRQILGQKVEFLVSFYNNEISEKSEIFDDQFSVERPDGSNFTLKIRSTKLEDSAMYFCASATLSGRVNEQFFGPGTRLTVL.

This clonotype was seen at least ten times. The chain has TRBV15 and TRBJ2-7, with D hard to call. The CDR3 covers 13 residues. Deletions cut 4 bases from V and 4 bases from J, with 11 bases between. Per the germline V gene, CDR1 is LNHNV and CDR2 is YYDKDF (reference sequence). The CDR3: CATSTPAGYEQYF. For the CDR3, the DNA is TGTGCCACCAGCACCCCCGCCGGGTACGAGCAGTACTTC.

The CDR3 coding sequence is TGTGCCAGCAGTTTCGGACACCGGAGCTCCTACAATGAGCAGTTCTTC. Translating gives CASSFGHRSSYNEQFF. The rearrangement uses TRBV12-3 or TRBV12-4 and TRBJ2-1; perhaps TRBD1 as D (5 bases). Trimming stripped 3 bases from V and 0 bases from J, with 12 bases between. This CDR3 contains 16 residues.

This chain joins TRBV7-2 and TRBJ2-7; D remains ambiguous. V lost 0 bases to trimming and J lost 2 bases, with 11 bases between them. Germline loops: CDR1 SGHTA, CDR2 FQGNSA. This CDR3 contains 15 residues. CDR3 nucleotide sequence: TGTGCCAGCAGCTTAGCCCCCCAAGGCGCCTACGAGCAGTACTTC. It yields the protein CASSLAPQGAYEQYF. The variable domain in full, completed from reference TRBV7-2 and TRBJ2-7, reads GAGVSQSPSNKVTEKGKDVELRCDPISGHTALYWYRQSLGQGLEFLIYFQGNSAPDKSGLPSDRFSAERTGGSVSTLTIQRTQQEDSAVYLCASSLAPQGAYEQYFGPGTRLTVT.

V usage is TRBV15 and J usage is TRBJ2-1; D ambiguous. The CDR3 runs to 17 residues. Germline V gene sequence: CDR1 LNHNV, CDR2 YYDKDF (reference sequence). The V end was cut by 0 bases, the J end by 6 bases, with 18 bases between. The CDR3 region has the DNA TGTGCCACCAGCAGAGACACTTACCTGGTTGGGCGCAATGAGCAGTTCTTC. Translated: CATSRDTYLVGRNEQFF. The whole variable domain, filled in from reference TRBV15 and TRBJ2-1, reads DAMVIQNPRYQVTQFGKPVTLSCSQTLNHNVMYWYQQKSSQAPKLLFHYYDKDFNNEADTPDNFQSRRPNTSFCFLDIRSPGLGDTAMYLCATSRDTYLVGRNEQFFGPGTRLTVL.

This clonotype was found once. The gene calls are TRBV10-2 and TRBJ1-5; D is unresolved. This CDR3 has 17 residues. Trimming removed 3 bases from V and 4 bases from J, with 19 bases in between. Germline loops: CDR1 WSHSY, CDR2 SAAADI. This chain's CDR3 is CASSDVGNGPGNQPQHF. The CDR3 DNA sequence: TGCGCCAGCAGTGATGTAGGGAACGGGCCGGGAAATCAGCCCCAGCATTTT.

For this clonotype: This may be a read error, as it is one base from a much larger clone. This chain connects TRBV3-1 to TRBJ2-4, with 8 bases aligning to TRBD2. The germline CDR1 and CDR2 sequences are LGHDT and YNNKEL (reference sequence). The CDR3 is made up of 15 amino acids. The CDR3 nucleotides are TGTGCCAGCAGCCAAGGAGCGGGGGCCCACTACGAGCAGGACTTC. It is translated as CASSQGAGAHYEQDF.

The sample holds a few counts of this clonotype. The J gene is TRBJ1-5, the V gene TRBV18; D is ambiguous. CDR1 is KGHSH and CDR2 is LQKENI in the germline V gene. V shed 1 base and J shed 0 bases, with 16 bases lying between them. The CDR3 runs 18 residues. CDR3: CASSPRIAGLNSNQPQHF. The CDR3 bases are TGTGCCAGCTCACCACGGATAGCGGGGTTAAATAGCAATCAGCCCCAGCATTTT.

The V gene is TRBV28, the J gene TRBJ2-3; TRBD2 matches 10 bases. The CDR3 sequence is 16 residues long. Germline loops: CDR1 MDHEN, CDR2 SYDVKM. The V segment lost 5 bases and the J segment 0 bases; nucleotides outside the gene matches: 5. The CDR3 nucleotides are TGTGCCAGCAGTGTCCAACTAGCGGGGAGCACAGATACGCAGTATTTT. This translates into CASSVQLAGSTDTQYF.

This clonotype was detected only a few times. The V call is TRBV2, the J call TRBJ2-1; no reliable D call. CDR1 and CDR2 from the germline V gene are SNHLY and FYNNEI. V dropped 4 bases and J dropped 0 bases, with 10 bases sitting between them. This CDR3 has 15 residues. The CDR3 coding sequence is TGTGCCAGCAGTGTCGGGCCAAACTCCTACAATGAGCAGTTCTTC. Residues: CASSVGPNSYNEQFF.